This passage covers 16 T cell receptor beta chains from one sample sequenced in a study of blood T cell repertoires in COVID-19. Profiled with immunoSEQ multiplex PCR; TCRdb holds only in-frame clones, not every one. Of 250,000 to 350,000 clones in the sample, 80% to 90% were seen once. Sequenced sample: PBMCs or T cells enriched from blood (not recorded which). Every receptor here comes from a woman in her thirties who had recovered from COVID-19.

This clone was seen only once. The J gene is TRBJ1-1, the V gene TRBV11-2; D is unclear. Between the trimmed V and J ends, which lost 2 bases and 0 bases, there was a span of 7 bases. The CDR3 has 14 residues. The germline V gene encodes CDR1 SGHAT and CDR2 FQNNGV. CDR3 in amino acids: CASSLREMNTEAFF. CDR3 nucleotide sequence: TGTGCCAGCAGCTTACGCGAAATGAACACTGAAGCTTTCTTT.

The chain joins TRBV4-1 to TRBJ1-4; 7 bases agree with TRBD1. Germline loops: CDR1 MGHRA, CDR2 YSYEKL. J gave up 6 bases and V 3 bases, and 4 bases lay outside the gene matches. This CDR3 contains 14 residues. CDR3 in amino acids: CASSQDRLDEKLFF. Here the CDR3 DNA reads TGCGCCAGCAGCCAGGACAGGTTGGATGAAAAACTGTTTTTT.

As to this clone: One end of the junction is discordant with germline, which a read error may explain. The chain is built from TRBV6-5 and TRBJ2-1, with 8 bases matching TRBD1. CDR3 length equals 15 residues. Looked up from germline, CDR1 is MNHEY and CDR2 is SVGAGI. The CDR3 reads CASSDSDRASNEQFF. CDR3 sequence (DNA): TGTGCCAGCAGTGACTCGGACAGGGCCTCAAATGAGCAGTTCTTC.

This clone showed up just a few times. The chain combines TRBV19 with TRBJ2-7; TRBD2 aligns across 9 bases. V was clipped by 6 bases and J by 3 bases; unmatched bases: 6. CDR1 and CDR2 from the germline V gene are LNHDA and SQIVND (reference sequence). The CDR3 sequence is 14 residues long. The CDR3 spells CASSELSGGYEQYF. CDR3 in DNA: TGTGCCAGTAGCGAACTTAGCGGGGGCTACGAGCAGTACTTC.

In this sample, this clone turned up once. V is TRBV5-6 and J is TRBJ1-2; D gene ambiguous. The germline V gene has CDR1 SGHDT and CDR2 YYEEEE. The ends were cut back, 0 bases at V and 4 bases at J, with 19 bases in the middle. The CDR3 spans 17 residues. The CDR3 protein is CASSLVSYPGSFYGYTF. CDR3 coding DNA: TGTGCCAGCAGCTTGGTTTCTTACCCGGGATCTTTCTATGGCTACACCTTC.

This clone was counted a few times. The genes are TRBV14 and TRBJ1-2, with D unclear. Trimming left V 0 bases short and J 4 bases short, with 12 bases between. The CDR3 consists of 15 residues. Germline V gene lookup returns CDR1 SGHDN and CDR2 FVKESK. CDR3 sequence reads: CASSQDFGSPYGYTF. CDR3 sequence (DNA): TGTGCCAGCAGCCAAGATTTCGGGTCACCCTATGGCTACACCTTC.

The chain uses TRBV7-9 and TRBJ1-1, with 8 bases fitting TRBD1. There are 14 residues in the CDR3. Per germline, CDR1 SEHNR and CDR2 FQNEAQ (reference sequence). Trimming removed 4 bases from V and 5 bases from J; junction bases left unmatched: 6. CDR3 sequence: CASSSTGGVTEAFF. The DNA for the CDR3 is TGTGCCAGCAGCTCTACAGGGGGTGTGACTGAAGCTTTCTTT. The variable domain in full, with the rest retrieved from reference TRBV7-9 and TRBJ1-1, is DTGVSQNPRHKITKRGQNVTFRCDPISEHNRLYWYRQTLGQGPEFLTYFQNEAQLEKSRLLSDRFSAERPKGSFSTLEIQRTEQGDSAMYLCASSSTGGVTEAFFGQGTRLTVV.

The chain combines TRBV28 with TRBJ1-4, with 7 bases fitting TRBD1. Germline trimming cut 4 bases from V and 7 bases from J; bases unmatched to any gene: 3. Germline CDR1 and CDR2: MDHEN and SYDVKM. The CDR3 is 13 amino acids. The CDR3 region has the DNA TGTGCCAGCAGTTCAGGGGGAAGTGAAAAACTGTTTTTT. As protein: CASSSGGSEKLFF.

This clone was observed a handful of times. V usage is TRBV28 and J usage is TRBJ1-5; 10 bases agree with TRBD1. CDR1 is MDHEN and CDR2 is SYDVKM in the germline V gene. J lost 3 bases, V lost 1 base, and 3 bases had no gene match. CDR3 length: 16 amino acids. The CDR3 bases are TGTGCCAGCAGTTTATCCCGACAGGGGGCCAATCAGCCCCAGCATTTT. Translation: CASSLSRQGANQPQHF.

This rearrangement joins TRBV5-1 to TRBJ2-1; 7 positions agree with TRBD2. Germline CDR1 is SGHRS and CDR2 is YFSETQ. The CDR3 covers 16 residues. With V trimmed by 4 bases and J by 7 bases, 14 bases remained unmatched. As DNA, the CDR3 is TGCGCCAGCAGCCTGAAACTAGCGAGGAGATCGAATGAGCAGTTCTTC. It translates to CASSLKLARRSNEQFF.

This clone appeared a single time. The V and J genes are TRBV29-1 and TRBJ1-2; the D gene is possibly TRBD1 (6 bases). The CDR3 runs to 14 residues. V lost 3 bases and J 3 bases, leaving 14 bases between the germline ends. The germline CDR1 and CDR2 sequences are SQVTM and ANQGSEA. The CDR3 spells CSVEPRQEHYGYTF. CDR3 nucleotide sequence: TGCAGCGTTGAGCCGAGACAGGAGCACTATGGCTACACCTTC.

The chain carries TRBV18 and TRBJ2-2; D is perhaps TRBD2 (6 bases). Germline CDR1 is KGHSH and CDR2 is LQKENI. The V gene lost 2 bases and the J gene lost 0 bases, with 19 bases spanning the gap. The CDR3 sequence is 19 residues long. CDR3 protein: CASSPYIISGDTNTGELFF. In DNA form, the CDR3 reads TGTGCCAGCTCACCATACATTATATCGGGAGATACGAACACCGGGGAGCTGTTTTTT.

This clone was picked up one time. The chain couples TRBV29-1 to TRBJ1-1, with 9 bases aligning to TRBD1. The germline V gene has CDR1 SQVTM and CDR2 ANQGSEA. The V gene end was trimmed by 5 bases and the J gene end by 10 bases; junction bases not matched to a gene: 14. This CDR3 is 14 amino acids long. The CDR3 loop reads CSVSSRQGGVAAFF. CDR3 in DNA: TGCAGCGTTAGTTCTCGACAGGGGGGTGTCGCAGCTTTCTTT.

This chain uses TRBV6-2 or TRBV6-3 with TRBJ2-7; no reliable D call. CDR1 and CDR2 (germline): MNHEY, SVGEGT. The CDR3 is 15 residues long. Trimming stripped 5 bases from V and 6 bases from J, with 20 bases between. The CDR3 loop reads CASSADLVIPSEQYF. The CDR3 nucleotides read TGTGCCAGCAGTGCGGATCTCGTAATTCCCTCCGAGCAGTACTTC.

Concerning this clone itself: Other DNA sequences in the same sample also yield this CDR3. CDR3 in amino acids: CASSIDKNYGYTF. CDR3 in DNA: TGTGCCAGTAGCATCGACAAAAACTATGGCTACACCTTC. The chain employs TRBV19 and TRBJ1-2; D ambiguous. Germline V gene sequence: CDR1 LNHDA, CDR2 SQIVND (reference sequence). The CDR3 extends over 13 amino acids. V lost 6 bases and J lost 2, with 10 bases in between. Using reference TRBV19 and TRBJ1-2 for the parts outside the CDR3, the full variable domain is DGGITQSPKYLFRKEGQNVTLSCEQNLNHDAMYWYRQDPGQGLRLIYYSQIVNDFQKGDIAEGYSVSREKKESFPLTVTSAQKNPTAFYLCASSIDKNYGYTFGSGTRLTVV.

The chain couples TRBV9 to TRBJ2-5, with D unresolved. The CDR3 loop spans 16 amino acids. Trimming cost V 0 bases and J 3 bases, with 15 bases left between them. Germline V gives CDR1 SGDLS, CDR2 YYNGEE. The DNA for the CDR3 is TGTGCCAGCAGCGTAGGAAATTATGGCCGGGAAGAGACCCAGTACTTC. This encodes CASSVGNYGREETQYF.